This T cell receptor (beta chain) was found in a study of shared clonotypes between healthy human individuals. CD45RO negativity and positive selection for CCR7 defined naive CD8 cells, a population that excluded terminally differentiated effector memory CD45RA+ cells. This CDR3 has 17 amino acids. Germline V CDR1 and CDR2: ENHRY, SYGVKD. V shed 5 bases and J 5 bases; nucleotides not matched to a gene: 7. Using immunoSEQ multiplex PCR, the repertoire was profiled, and TCRdb retains in-frame clones only, with some absent. This table holds under 1 million clones, around 96% found once. Material for sequencing was naive CD8+ T cells sorted from blood. The sequence came from a man aged 30-40 years in good health. J is TRBJ2-2 and V is TRBV10-3; 14 bases are shared with TRBD2. Written as DNA, the CDR3 is TGTGCCATCAGTTACGGGACTAGCGGGAGCGGAACCGGGGAGCTGTTTTTT. Translating it yields CAISYGTSGSGTGELFF.